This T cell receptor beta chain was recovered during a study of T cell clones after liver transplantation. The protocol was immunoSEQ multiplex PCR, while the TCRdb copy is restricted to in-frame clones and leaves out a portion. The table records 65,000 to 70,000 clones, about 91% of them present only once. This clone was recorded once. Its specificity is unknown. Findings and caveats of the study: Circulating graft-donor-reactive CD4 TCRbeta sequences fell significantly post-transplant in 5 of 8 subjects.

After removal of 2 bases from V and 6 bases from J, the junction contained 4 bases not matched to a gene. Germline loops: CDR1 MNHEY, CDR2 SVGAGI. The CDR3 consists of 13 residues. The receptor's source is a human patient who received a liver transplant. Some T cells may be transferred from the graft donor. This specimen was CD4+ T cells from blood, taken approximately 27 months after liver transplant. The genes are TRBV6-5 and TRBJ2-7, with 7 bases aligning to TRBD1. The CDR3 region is CASSYRGPAEQYF. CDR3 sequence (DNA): TGTGCCAGCAGTTACAGGGGGCCCGCCGAGCAGTACTTC.